Ten or more counts support the clone carrying this T cell receptor beta chain. As yet, its antigen is unknown. Arm-PCR of CDR3 regions with iRepertoire HTBI primers generated TCR beta libraries. TCRdb reprocessed the multiplex PCR reads with MiXCR, giving one entry per CDR3 protein. This repertoire shows fewer than 450,000 distinct CDR3 sequences, about 15% found once; its top ten account for over 7.5%. The germline V gene has CDR1 SGHAT and CDR2 FQNNGV. CDR3 length: 17 residues. Trimming took 2 bases from V and 3 from J, leaving 14 bases between them. These data come from a study of regulatory T cells in long-lasting Graves disease. Time point meaning: newly diagnosed GD, antithyroid drugs for less than 3 months. PBMC-derived RNA was used for the TCR library. Regarding the study as a whole: Whereas about a thousand public clonotypes were shared by new patients, persistent patients shared more, at a few thousand. Accuracy could have been hurt by small sample size.

The same data also contributed to another study, on T cells in Graves' hyperthyroidism and ophthalmopathy. That report adds: Primed by the HTBI set, a first-round RT-PCR was run on the TCR CDR3. A median 6.5 months before onset, the model predicted ophthalmopathy.

This receptor was taken from a middle-aged woman with Graves disease. Specimen: peripheral blood mononuclear cells (PBMCs), collected at new diagnosis, from a patient treated with antithyroid drugs. This chain joins TRBV11-2 and TRBJ2-6; possibly TRBD1 for D (5 bases). The CDR3 loop is CASSLLGLKSGANVLTF. The CDR3 DNA reads TGTGCCAGCAGCTTATTGGGGCTGAAAAGTGGGGCCAACGTCCTGACTTTC.